One sample yielded the 22 T cell receptor beta chains listed below, sequenced in a study of T cell repertoires in cytomegalovirus infection. For these TCRs, the target antigens are not known. TCRdb re-called the reads with MiXCR, one entry per CDR3 protein. The sample includes around 900,000 distinct CDR3 sequences, roughly 30% of them seen just once. Sequences were derived from cultured CD8+ T cells from PBMCs, sampled from culture after CMV antigen stimulation. The receptors shown here come from a human donor in good health (CMV status not recorded). Some clones in this sample may be carry-over from other donors' samples.

This clonotype showed up just a few times. This rearrangement joins TRBV14 to TRBJ1-1; D gene unclear. The germline CDR1 and CDR2 sequences are SGHDN and FVKESK. The CDR3 is made up of 15 amino acids. Trimming stripped 5 bases from V and 1 base from J, with 14 bases between. As DNA, the CDR3 is TGTGCCAGCAGCTTCAGTTTAATGGGGAACACTGAAGCTTTCTTT. Its translation: CASSFSLMGNTEAFF.

The chain carries TRBV4-2 and TRBJ1-2, with 10 bases identical to TRBD1. CDR3 length: 16 amino acids. The germline gives CDR1 LGHNA, CDR2 YNFKEQ. V shed 1 base and J 4 bases; nucleotides not matched to a gene: 6. The CDR3 DNA is TGTGCCAGCAGCCAAGTTGACAGGGGGCATATCTATGGCTACACCTTC. It encodes CASSQVDRGHIYGYTF.

This clonotype showed up many times. V gene TRBV19 combines with J gene TRBJ1-5; D possibly corresponds to TRBD1 (6 bases). Per germline, CDR1 LNHDA and CDR2 SQIVND (reference sequence). V dropped 8 bases and J dropped 3 bases, with 11 bases sitting between them. The CDR3 has 13 residues. In nucleotides, the CDR3 is TGTGCCAGTTCCGCAGGGGTCAATCAGCCCCAGCATTTT. As protein: CASSAGVNQPQHF.

This chain uses TRBV2 with TRBJ2-3; 13 bases are a match to TRBD2. The CDR3 contains 20 residues. Trimming cost V 4 bases and J 2 bases; bases outside gene matches: 15. Per the germline V gene, CDR1 is SNHLY and CDR2 is FYNNEI. CDR3 protein: CASSGLAGGQAYQPTDTQYF. As DNA, the CDR3 is TGTGCCAGCAGTGGACTAGCGGGGGGACAAGCTTACCAACCCACAGATACGCAGTATTTT.

DNA of the CDR3: TGTGCCAGCAGCTTAGCCCTGGGACAGGGAACTGAAGCTTTCTTT. It encodes CASSLALGQGTEAFF. The chain carries TRBV7-6 and TRBJ1-1; 9 bases line up with TRBD1. Per the germline V gene, CDR1 is SGHVS and CDR2 is FNYEAQ. This CDR3 is built from 15 residues. Germline trimming cut 0 bases from V and 5 bases from J; bases unmatched to any gene: 4.

At least ten counts were recorded for this clonotype. The chain links TRBV5-1 to TRBJ1-1; D not certain. The germline gives CDR1 SGHRS, CDR2 YFSETQ. This CDR3 has 15 residues. V was trimmed by 1 base and J by 1 base, leaving 11 bases between them. The chain's CDR3 is CASSLRSYGNTEAFF. CDR3 nucleotide sequence: TGCGCCAGCAGCTTGCGTAGCTACGGGAACACTGAAGCTTTCTTT.

The CDR3 nucleotides read TGCGCCAGCAGCCAAGATCAGGCGGGTGCAGATACGCAGTATTTT. This translates into CASSQDQAGADTQYF. The genes are TRBV4-1 and TRBJ2-3, with a weak D call TRBD2 (5 bases). There are 15 residues in the CDR3. Between the trimmed V and J ends, which lost 0 bases and 4 bases, there was a span of 11 bases. Germline V CDR1 and CDR2: MGHRA, YSYEKL.

This clonotype was counted a single time. J is TRBJ1-5 and V is TRBV3-1; a weak D match, TRBD1 (6 bases). Germline values: CDR1 LGHDT, CDR2 YNNKEL (reference sequence). The CDR3 is made up of 13 amino acids. Trimming took 1 base from V and 9 from J, leaving 10 bases between them. CDR3 in DNA: TGTGCCAGCAGCCAAGGGCAGGGGTGGCCCCAGCATTTT. It yields the protein CASSQGQGWPQHF.

There are a few counts of this clonotype. The chain combines TRBV5-6 with TRBJ2-1, with TRBD2 matching over 9 bases. There are 17 residues in the CDR3. Germline values: CDR1 SGHDT, CDR2 YYEEEE. V was clipped by 1 base and J by 1 base; unmatched bases: 6. The CDR3 loop reads CASSLSSRGGSYNEQFF. CDR3 nucleotides: TGTGCCAGCAGCTTGTCGTCGCGGGGGGGTTCCTACAATGAGCAGTTCTTC.

This clonotype was seen only a few times. V and J are TRBV27 and TRBJ2-7, with a tentative D call TRBD1 (5 bases). The CDR3 has 13 amino acids. CDR1 and CDR2 from the germline V gene are MNHEY and SMNVEV (reference sequence). The germline V and J ends were trimmed by 6 bases and 5 bases, with 14 bases remaining between them. The CDR3 spells CASRVSGSDEQYF. CDR3 in DNA: TGTGCCAGCAGGGTCTCAGGGTCAGACGAGCAGTACTTC.

The table lists this clonotype with a few counts. The rearrangement uses TRBV20-1 and TRBJ1-2; possibly TRBD1 for D (6 bases). CDR3 length: 14 residues. Trimming removed 0 bases from V and 4 bases from J, with 12 bases in between. The V gene's germline CDR1 is DFQATT and CDR2 SNEGSKA (reference sequence). CDR3 protein: CSAREDSSVYGYTF. CDR3 bases: TGCAGTGCTAGAGAGGACAGTTCCGTCTATGGCTACACCTTC.

This clonotype was detected only a few times. This sequence joins TRBV27 and TRBJ2-2; 11 bases align to TRBD2. After removal of 5 bases from V and 0 bases from J, the junction contained 14 bases not matched to a gene. Per germline, CDR1 MNHEY and CDR2 SMNVEV (reference sequence). CDR3 length: 20 residues. For the CDR3, the DNA is TGTGCCAGCAGTCCCCGCCCGGGGCTAGCGGGGGGATCGAACACCGGGGAGCTGTTTTTT. This translates into CASSPRPGLAGGSNTGELFF.

The V gene is TRBV27, the J gene TRBJ2-7, with D perhaps TRBD2 (6 bases). V lost 3 bases to trimming and J lost 3 bases, with 12 bases between them. CDR3 length: 14 residues. CDR1 is MNHEY, CDR2 SMNVEV, per germline (reference sequence). The CDR3 is CASSFQGGGYEQYV. The CDR3 nucleotides are TGTGCCAGCAGTTTTCAGGGAGGAGGCTACGAGCAGTACGTC.

This clonotype was detected a few times. A much larger clone sits a single nucleotide away, making a read error possible. In DNA form, the CDR3 reads TGTGCCAGCAGCGAAGATGGGTCGGCAACTAATGAAAAACTGTTTTTT. Translating it yields CASSEDGSATNEKLFF. V and J are TRBV7-6 and TRBJ1-4; D remains ambiguous. CDR3 length equals 16 residues. V was clipped by 5 bases and J by 0 bases, with 13 bases between them. Germline assignment: CDR1 SGHVS and CDR2 FNYEAQ.

In its sample, this clonotype was seen a few times. V and J are TRBV28 and TRBJ1-2, with 10 bases identical to TRBD1. This CDR3 comprises 16 residues. After removal of 5 bases from V and 4 bases from J, the junction contained 10 bases not matched to a gene. Germline V gene lookup returns CDR1 MDHEN and CDR2 SYDVKM. The CDR3 reads CASSRVPTGGFYGYTF. The CDR3 DNA reads as TGTGCCAGCAGTCGCGTTCCGACAGGGGGCTTCTATGGCTACACCTTC.

A note on this clonotype: An end of the junction differs from the germline gene, which may be a read error. The chain joins TRBV6-2 or TRBV6-3 to TRBJ1-1, with a weak D call TRBD1 (5 bases). The CDR3 runs to 16 residues. Germline CDR1 MNHEY, CDR2 SVGEGT. The CDR3 loop is CANSSGLRRLDTEAFF. CDR3 DNA: TGTGCCAACAGTTCGGGACTCAGGAGACTCGACACTGAAGCTTTCTTT.

The chain is built from TRBV7-9 and TRBJ1-3, with 7 bases matching TRBD1. Germline CDR1 and CDR2: SEHNR and FQNEAQ (reference sequence). The CDR3 extends over 16 amino acids. Trimming took 5 bases from V and 0 from J; bases not matched to a gene: 7. This CDR3 is CASSPSGQYSGNTIYF. The CDR3, as DNA: TGTGCCAGCAGCCCCTCGGGACAGTACTCTGGAAACACCATATATTTT.

This clonotype appeared many times. This rearrangement joins TRBV7-9 to TRBJ1-5; D not resolved. Germline values: CDR1 SEHNR, CDR2 FQNEAQ (reference sequence). The CDR3 covers 16 residues. V gave up 4 bases and J gave up 2 bases, with 15 bases separating them. The CDR3 DNA reads as TGTGCCAGCAGCTCCGACATGGACTTTGGCAATCAGCCCCAGCATTTT. It encodes CASSSDMDFGNQPQHF.

This clonotype has a handful of counts. The chain combines TRBV5-1 with TRBJ1-6; D perhaps matches TRBD1 (6 bases). The CDR3 spans 15 residues. The V gene's germline CDR1 is SGHRS and CDR2 YFSETQ. V lost 4 bases, J lost 7 bases, and 15 bases lay in between. CDR3 coding DNA: TGCGCCAGCAGCCCCCTAGGGGGGGCGAATTCACCCCTCCACTTT. Translation: CASSPLGGANSPLHF.

This chain uses TRBV19 with TRBJ1-1; 8 bases fit TRBD1. Germline lookup yields CDR1 LNHDA and CDR2 SQIVND (reference sequence). The V gene end was trimmed by 1 base and the J gene end by 4 bases; junction bases not matched to a gene: 2. This CDR3 contains 14 residues. The CDR3 DNA reads TGTGCCAGTAGTATAGGGACAGGGCCCACTGAAGCTTTCTTT. This encodes CASSIGTGPTEAFF.

This clonotype was detected a few times. The chain has TRBV7-6 and TRBJ1-6; D perhaps matches TRBD1 (5 bases). Germline assignment: CDR1 SGHVS and CDR2 FNYEAQ. The V gene lost 2 bases and the J gene lost 10 bases, with 15 bases spanning the gap. This CDR3 region has 15 residues. The CDR3: CASSLMGLTGSPLHF. The CDR3 DNA reads TGTGCCAGCAGCTTAATGGGACTGACTGGGTCACCCCTCCACTTT.

This sequence joins TRBV4-1 and TRBJ2-5; D remains ambiguous. Germline V gene sequence: CDR1 MGHRA, CDR2 YSYEKL. The CDR3 is 14 amino acids. Trimming left V 0 bases short and J 2 bases short, with 7 bases between. CDR3 amino acids: CASSQDPAQETQYF. The CDR3 region has the DNA TGCGCCAGCAGCCAAGATCCAGCACAAGAGACCCAGTACTTC.